Below, 18 T cell receptor beta chains from the same sample are listed, as sequenced in a study of blood T cell repertoires in COVID-19. Measured with immunoSEQ multiplex PCR; TCRdb has only the in-frame clones, and not every one. Here the sample spans 150,000 or so clones, 80% to 90% being singletons. Source material: peripheral blood. All receptors come from a woman in her 70s with acute or convalescent COVID-19.

V gene TRBV2 combines with J gene TRBJ1-1; D perhaps matches TRBD1 (5 bases). V was shortened by 0 bases and J by 4 bases, with 18 bases between the two germline ends. Per the germline V gene, CDR1 is SNHLY and CDR2 is FYNNEI. The CDR3 is 17 amino acids. CDR3 DNA: TGTGCCAGCAGTGAAGCACCGAGACAGCGCCTGGGCACTGAAGCTTTCTTT. Its protein product is CASSEAPRQRLGTEAFF.

V gene TRBV10-3 combines with J gene TRBJ2-7, with D perhaps matching TRBD2 (5 bases). The CDR3 extends over 16 amino acids. The V gene lost 5 bases and the J gene lost 6 bases, with 23 bases spanning the gap. Germline assignment: CDR1 ENHRY and CDR2 SYGVKD. The CDR3 nucleotides read TGTGCCATCAGTCATCCGAGCCCGCGACTATCTAGCGAGCAGTACTTC. Amino acids: CAISHPSPRLSSEQYF.

The V and J genes are TRBV6-2 or TRBV6-3 and TRBJ1-1; 8 positions match TRBD1. The CDR3 loop spans 16 amino acids. V shed 5 bases and J 0 bases; nucleotides not matched to a gene: 8. CDR1 MNHEY and CDR2 SVGEGT come from the germline V gene. The CDR3 DNA reads as TGTGCCAGCAGTAAAGGACAGGGACGAGTGAACACTGAAGCTTTCTTT. Its translation: CASSKGQGRVNTEAFF.

This chain joins TRBV2 and TRBJ1-4; D is ambiguous. V shed 2 bases and J shed 8 bases, with 12 bases lying between them. CDR1 is SNHLY and CDR2 is FYNNEI in the germline V gene. The CDR3 spans 14 residues. CDR3 sequence: CASSENGESEKLFF. The DNA for the CDR3 is TGTGCCAGCAGTGAAAACGGGGAGTCGGAAAAACTGTTTTTT. Full variable domain (remainder filled in from reference TRBV2 and TRBJ1-4): EPEVTQTPSHQVTQMGQEVILRCVPISNHLYFYWYRQILGQKVEFLVSFYNNEISEKSEIFDDQFSVERPDGSNFTLKIRSTKLEDSAMYFCASSENGESEKLFFGSGTQLSVL.

The chain employs TRBV7-2 and TRBJ1-2; TRBD1 matches at 10 bases. The CDR3 runs to 15 residues. Germline V gene sequence: CDR1 SGHTA, CDR2 FQGNSA. J was trimmed by 8 bases and V by 2 bases; bases with no gene match: 8. CDR3 nucleotide sequence: TGTGCCAGCAGCTTAAACCTTGGGACAGGGGACGGCTACACCTTC. Translated, it gives CASSLNLGTGDGYTF.

This clone was recorded a few times. The chain links TRBV4-1 to TRBJ2-5; TRBD2 matches 10 bases. Trimming removed 5 bases from V and 5 bases from J; junction bases left unmatched: 11. The germline V gene has CDR1 MGHRA and CDR2 YSYEKL. The CDR3 has 16 amino acids. The CDR3: CASSSRLAGGDETQYF. The CDR3 DNA is TGCGCCAGCAGCAGCCGACTAGCGGGTGGGGACGAGACCCAGTACTTC.

The chain is built from TRBV5-1 and TRBJ2-5; TRBD1 matches at 7 bases. CDR3 length: 13 amino acids. J was trimmed by 4 bases and V by 6 bases; bases with no gene match: 6. Germline-derived CDR1 and CDR2 are SGHRS and YFSETQ. The CDR3 coding sequence is TGCGCCAGCACACAGACAGGGTCAGAGACCCAGTACTTC. This codes for CASTQTGSETQYF.

The J gene is TRBJ1-1, the V gene TRBV5-1; D uncertain. Germline-derived CDR1 and CDR2 are SGHRS and YFSETQ. The CDR3 contains 14 residues. V was cut by 0 bases and J by 4 bases, with 10 bases left in between. CDR3 coding DNA: TGCGCCAGCAGCTTGGTAGGCGGGGTCACTGAAGCTTTCTTT. This sequence encodes CASSLVGGVTEAFF.

The count of this clone is one. The CDR3 sequence: CASGGYYGYTF. The CDR3 DNA sequence: TGTGCCTCTGGGGGGTACTATGGCTACACCTTC. The chain employs TRBV19 and TRBJ1-2; tentatively, D is TRBD1 (5 bases). The CDR3 runs 11 residues. V was clipped by 11 bases and J by 3 bases, with 10 bases between them. Germline V lookup: CDR1 LNHDA, CDR2 SQIVND (reference sequence).

This chain links TRBV28 with TRBJ1-3; D is unclear. Germline-derived CDR1 and CDR2 are MDHEN and SYDVKM. Trimming took 6 bases from V and 0 from J, leaving 9 bases between them. The CDR3 is made up of 14 amino acids. The CDR3, as DNA: TGTGCCAGCAGGACGCACTACTCTGGAAACACCATATATTTT. The encoded protein is CASRTHYSGNTIYF. The whole variable domain, filled in from reference TRBV28 and TRBJ1-3, reads DVKVTQSSRYLVKRTGEKVFLECVQDMDHENMFWYRQDPGLGLRLIYFSYDVKMKEKGDIPEGYSVSREKKERFSLILESASTNQTSMYLCASRTHYSGNTIYFGEGSWLTVV.

The CDR3 region is CASSAGDRYTDTQYF. The CDR3 region has the DNA TGTGCCAGCAGCGCTGGGGACAGGTACACAGATACGCAGTATTTT. The chain joins TRBV5-6 to TRBJ2-3; 8 positions match TRBD1. Germline V CDR1 and CDR2: SGHDT, YYEEEE. The CDR3 length is 15 residues. Unmatched junction bases numbered 6, after V lost 4 bases and J lost 2 bases.

This sequence joins TRBV11-3 and TRBJ2-3; 8 positions agree with TRBD2. J was trimmed by 1 base and V by 1 base; bases with no gene match: 13. Per germline, CDR1 SGHNT and CDR2 YENEEA. The CDR3 contains 19 residues. In DNA, the CDR3 is TGTGCCAGCAGCTTAGGGTCCGGTCCTAGCGGGTCAGGCACAGATACGCAGTATTTT. Translation: CASSLGSGPSGSGTDTQYF.

The chain recombines TRBV30 with TRBJ1-4, with D maybe TRBD1 (6 bases). V was cut by 8 bases and J by 4 bases, with 17 bases left in between. CDR1 is GTSNPN and CDR2 is SVGIG in the germline V gene (reference sequence). The CDR3 extends over 14 amino acids. CDR3 loop: CAQRKGGFNEKLFF. The CDR3 region has the DNA TGTGCCCAAAGGAAAGGGGGTTTTAATGAAAAACTGTTTTTT.

This clone has just one count. V usage is TRBV3-1 (or the pseudogene TRBV3-2) and J usage is TRBJ2-3; 9 nucleotides align to TRBD1. This CDR3 has 18 residues. Germline trimming cut 0 bases from V and 3 bases from J; bases unmatched to any gene: 10. Germline CDR1 and CDR2: LGHDT and YNNKEL (reference sequence). Here the CDR3 reads CASSQDRFTGGRTDTQYF. The CDR3 region has the DNA TGTGCCAGCAGCCAAGACCGTTTTACAGGGGGCCGAACAGATACGCAGTATTTT.

The J gene is TRBJ2-2, the V gene TRBV2, with 9 positions matching TRBD2. Germline V gene sequence: CDR1 SNHLY, CDR2 FYNNEI. The CDR3 runs to 14 residues. The ends lost 3 bases at V and 5 bases at J; junction bases unmatched: 1. The CDR3 protein is CASSELAGTGELFF. The DNA of the CDR3 is TGTGCCAGCAGTGAGCTAGCGGGGACCGGGGAGCTGTTTTTT.

The chain couples TRBV5-1 to TRBJ2-1; D perhaps matches TRBD2 (5 bases). Germline CDR1 reads SGHRS; CDR2 reads YFSETQ. The CDR3 sequence is 13 residues long. The ends were cut back, 0 bases at V and 8 bases at J, with 9 bases in the middle. The CDR3 region is CASSLERGYEQFF. The CDR3 DNA is TGCGCCAGCAGCTTGGAAAGAGGGTATGAGCAGTTCTTC.

The chain has TRBV6-6 and TRBJ2-7, with 11 bases matching TRBD1. Unmatched junction bases numbered 8, after V lost 6 bases and J lost 4 bases. The CDR3 is 15 amino acids. Germline CDR1 and CDR2: MNHNY and SVGAGI (reference sequence). The CDR3: CASSPVGQGGYEQYF. CDR3 coding DNA: TGTGCCAGCAGCCCAGTGGGACAGGGGGGGTACGAGCAGTACTTC.

Only one count was recorded for this clone. The chain employs TRBV19 and TRBJ2-1; D is unclear. V lost 6 bases and J lost 0, with 12 bases in between. The CDR3 runs 15 residues. Germline values: CDR1 LNHDA, CDR2 SQIVND (reference sequence). The CDR3 sequence is CASSREVGSYNEQFF. Here the CDR3 DNA reads TGTGCCAGTAGCCGCGAGGTGGGCTCCTACAATGAGCAGTTCTTC.